The clone carrying this T cell receptor (beta chain) was counted a few times. Its antigen is not identified. This CDR3 region has 13 residues. Germline lookup yields CDR1 SGHRS and CDR2 YFSETQ. The V end lost 4 bases, the J end lost 5 bases, and 13 bases lay between the germline ends. The assay was immunoSEQ multiplex PCR, and TCRdb's table has in-frame clones only and misses some. The repertoire consists of more than 95,000 clones, with 80% to 90% occurring once and the leading ten covering approximately 12%. This record comes from a study of glioma-infiltrating T cells after dendritic cell vaccination. Notes on the study in general: No direct clonality-survival link was found; a diverse polyclonal response may matter.

The rearrangement joins TRBV5-1 to TRBJ2-7; D may be TRBD1 (5 bases). The sample in question was blood, obtained before dendritic cell vaccination. This TCR was sampled from a human donor with glioblastoma. The CDR3 region is CASSTDTQDEQYF. In DNA form, the CDR3 reads TGCGCCAGCAGCACGGACACCCAAGACGAGCAGTACTTC.